The 22 T cell receptor beta chains given below trace back to one sample, sequenced in a study of shared clonotypes between healthy human individuals. The table came from immunoSEQ multiplex PCR; TCRdb's copy has only in-frame clones and leaves some out. The sample has about 490,000 clones, roughly 80% seen once. Sequenced input: PBMCs. The receptors originated from a woman aged 40 to 55 in good health. Some clones in this sample may be carry-over from other donors' samples.

The V and J genes are TRBV6-5 and TRBJ2-7, with D perhaps given as TRBD1 or TRBD2 (5 bases each). V lost 7 bases and J lost 4, with 20 bases in between. The CDR3 length is 15 residues. CDR1 is MNHEY, CDR2 SVGAGI, per germline. The CDR3 loop is CASTKSGARGYEQYF. The CDR3 DNA reads as TGTGCCAGCACCAAGTCTGGGGCTAGAGGGTACGAGCAGTACTTC.

Comment on this clone: A far more abundant clone sits one base away, making this likely a read error. The gene calls are TRBV15 and TRBJ1-1; D is undetermined. The CDR3 is 13 amino acids. CDR1 and CDR2 (germline): LNHNV, YYDKDF (reference sequence). The CDR3 loop reads CATSGDPRAEAFF. The CDR3 DNA sequence: TGTGCCACCAGCGGAGATCCCCGGGCGGAAGCTTTCTTT.

This clone has a single count. V gene TRBV5-6 combines with J gene TRBJ2-7; D remains unclear. The CDR3 totals 12 residues. Trimming removed 3 bases from V and 2 bases from J, with 6 bases in between. Per the germline V gene, CDR1 is SGHDT and CDR2 is YYEEEE. The CDR3 sequence: CASSSDPYEQYF. CDR3 nucleotide sequence: TGTGCCAGCAGCTCCGACCCCTACGAGCAGTACTTC.

This clone showed up just once. V usage is TRBV11-2 and J usage is TRBJ2-6; no clear D. The CDR3 length is 17 residues. Per germline, CDR1 SGHAT and CDR2 FQNNGV. V dropped 1 base and J dropped 1 base, with 11 bases sitting between them. CDR3 in DNA: TGTGCCAGCAGCTTAGTGGCAGTGCCGTCTGGGGCCAACGTCCTGACTTTC. Protein sequence: CASSLVAVPSGANVLTF.

This clone has a single count. This sequence is one base from a far larger clone and is likely a read error. The J gene is TRBJ2-6, the V gene TRBV4-1; maybe TRBD1 (5 bases). Germline CDR1 reads MGHRA; CDR2 reads YSYEKL. The CDR3 is made up of 14 amino acids. The CDR3 reads CASSQDSGANILTF. In DNA form, the CDR3 reads TGCGCCAGCAGCCAAGATTCTGGGGCCAACATCCTGACTTTC.

The rearrangement joins TRBV9 to TRBJ2-1; D possibly matches TRBD1 or TRBD2 (7 bases each). This CDR3 contains 15 residues. Trimming left V 2 bases short and J 3 bases short, with 12 bases between. CDR1 and CDR2 from the germline V gene are SGDLS and YYNGEE. CDR3 in amino acids: CASSVAGGDYNEQFF. The DNA of the CDR3 is TGTGCCAGCAGCGTCGCAGGGGGGGACTACAATGAGCAGTTCTTC. Full variable domain (missing parts from reference TRBV9 and TRBJ2-1): DSGVTQTPKHLITATGQRVTLRCSPRSGDLSVYWYQQSLDQGLQFLIQYYNGEERAKGNILERFSAQQFPDLHSELNLSSLELGDSALYFCASSVAGGDYNEQFFGPGTRLTVL.

A remark on this clone: Other DNA sequences in this specimen translate into the identical CDR3. The chain uses TRBV19 and TRBJ2-7, with TRBD2 identical over 9 bases. CDR3 length: 14 residues. With 4 bases clipped from V and 2 bases from J, the junction kept 3 bases outside the gene matches. Germline V gene data show CDR1 as LNHDA and CDR2 as SQIVND (reference sequence). CDR3 in DNA: TGTGCCAGTAGTACGACTAGCGGCACCTACGAGCAGTACTTC. Amino acid sequence: CASSTTSGTYEQYF.

This CDR3 is CTSSSGLAGDADTQYF. DNA for the CDR3: TGCACCAGCAGCTCAGGACTAGCGGGAGATGCGGATACGCAGTATTTT. This rearrangement joins TRBV1 to TRBJ2-3; the table assigns TRBD2, which was not confirmed against the DNA. TRBV1 is shown as a pseudogene. This CDR3 contains 16 residues.

The chain combines TRBV28 with TRBJ2-2; 8 nucleotides match TRBD1. The CDR3 covers 18 residues. J lost 3 bases, V lost 6 bases, and 15 bases had no gene match. The germline CDR1 and CDR2 sequences are MDHEN and SYDVKM. CDR3 sequence (DNA): TGTGCCAGCAGGATCGGACAGGGTGGTAGGGTGCACACCGGGGAGCTGTTTTTT. Translated: CASRIGQGGRVHTGELFF.

Notes on this clone: A far larger clone is one base from this, pointing to a likely read error. This chain links TRBV5-1 with TRBJ2-7; D is uncertain. Per germline, CDR1 SGHRS and CDR2 YFSETQ. This CDR3 contains 15 residues. Trimming removed 0 bases from V and 1 base from J, with 11 bases in between. For the CDR3, the DNA is TGCGCCAGCAGCTTGGTGGCCCCAAGTTCCTACGAGCAGTACTTC. It encodes CASSLVAPSSYEQYF.

As regards this clone: This likely traces to a read error, being one base from a far larger clone. V is TRBV7-9 and J is TRBJ2-7; 9 nucleotides align to TRBD1. Germline lookup yields CDR1 SEHNR and CDR2 FQNEAQ (reference sequence). The trim removed 5 bases at V and 2 bases at J, leaving 4 bases unmatched. The CDR3 totals 14 residues. CDR3 DNA: TGTGCCAGCAGCGTGGACAGGGGACCCTACGAGCAGTACTTC. It encodes CASSVDRGPYEQYF.

The table lists this clone with a few counts. V is TRBV28 and J is TRBJ2-7; no definite D call. Trimming pared 5 bases from V and 2 bases from J, leaving 10 bases between. In germline, CDR1 is MDHEN, CDR2 SYDVKM. The CDR3 covers 13 residues. CDR3 amino acids: CASSLGSAYEQYF. CDR3 coding DNA: TGTGCCAGCAGTCTCGGGTCCGCCTACGAGCAGTACTTC.

This clone was recorded many times. The same CDR3 arises from other DNA sequences in this sample as well. The chain links TRBV5-1 to TRBJ2-5; TRBD1 is a possible D gene (6 bases). This CDR3 contains 12 residues. Trimming removed 5 bases from V and 11 bases from J, with 16 bases in between. Germline values: CDR1 SGHRS, CDR2 YFSETQ. CDR3 sequence: CASSSQGWGQYF. The CDR3, as DNA: TGCGCCAGCAGTTCACAGGGATGGGGGCAGTACTTC.

This clone was seen once. V and J are TRBV7-9 and TRBJ2-1; either TRBD1 or TRBD2 may supply D (5 bases each). The CDR3 loop spans 11 amino acids. The germline V and J ends were trimmed by 5 bases and 16 bases, with 15 bases remaining between them. Germline V gene sequence: CDR1 SEHNR, CDR2 FQNEAQ (reference sequence). The CDR3 bases are TGTGCCAGCAGCGTCGGGACGGGGCTATTCTTC. It encodes CASSVGTGLFF. Filled out from reference TRBV7-9 and TRBJ2-1, the complete variable domain reads DTGVSQNPRHKITKRGQNVTFRCDPISEHNRLYWYRQTLGQGPEFLTYFQNEAQLEKSRLLSDRFSAERPKGSFSTLEIQRTEQGDSAMYLCASSVGTGLFFGPGTRLTVL.

For this clone: One base separates it from a far larger clone, so it is likely a read error. V and J are TRBV28 and TRBJ2-7; D uncertain. CDR1 and CDR2 (germline): MDHEN, SYDVKM. V lost 6 bases to trimming and J lost 0 bases, with 9 bases between them. The CDR3 is made up of 13 amino acids. The DNA for the CDR3 is TGTGCCAGCAGGGGCGTCCTCTCCTACGAGCAGTACTTC. It encodes CASRGVLSYEQYF.

Concerning this clone itself: The likely explanation is a read error, given a far larger clone one base away. J is TRBJ2-5 and V is TRBV7-9; no definite D call. CDR3 size: 12 residues. The germline CDR1 and CDR2 sequences are SEHNR and FQNEAQ (reference sequence). The CDR3 region has the DNA TGTTCCAGCAGCTTATGGGTAGAGACCCAGTACTTC. The encoded protein is CSSSLWVETQYF.

As concerns this clone: A read error may produce the germline difference seen at one junction end. The genes are TRBV7-7 and TRBJ2-5; D may be TRBD1 (5 bases). This CDR3 contains 15 residues. CDR1 is SSHAT, CDR2 FNYEAQ, per germline (reference sequence). Here the CDR3 DNA reads TGTGCTAGCAGCTTATGGGTAGGGGCAGAAGAGACCCAGTACTTC. Protein: CASSLWVGAEETQYF.

This clone has just a few counts. The chain has TRBV29-1 and TRBJ2-3; TRBD2 might be the D (6 bases). Germline V lookup: CDR1 SQVTM, CDR2 ANQGSEA. This CDR3 has 10 amino acids. Between the trimmed V and J ends, which lost 3 bases and 9 bases, there was a span of 7 bases. CDR3 region: CSVEGRTQYF. In DNA, the CDR3 is TGCAGCGTTGAGGGGAGGACGCAGTATTTT.

The rearrangement uses TRBV29-1 and TRBJ2-1; D remains ambiguous. V gave up 8 bases and J gave up 4 bases, with 18 bases separating them. Germline CDR1 and CDR2: SQVTM and ANQGSEA. This CDR3 has 14 amino acids. Here the CDR3 reads CSSRNHGDYNEQFF. The CDR3 coding sequence is TGCAGCTCCCGAAACCACGGAGATTACAATGAGCAGTTCTTC.

This sequence joins TRBV7-9 and TRBJ1-4; a weak D match, TRBD1 (6 bases). CDR1 SEHNR and CDR2 FQNEAQ come from the germline V gene (reference sequence). The CDR3 loop spans 16 amino acids. V was pared by 2 bases and J by 0 bases, with 10 bases between. Here the CDR3 DNA reads TGTGCCAGCAGCTTATGGGGACATACAACTAATGAAAAACTGTTTTTT. It specifies CASSLWGHTTNEKLFF.

This clone appeared a few times. Only one base separates this from a far larger clonotype, so it likely reflects a read error. This chain joins TRBV5-1 and TRBJ2-2; perhaps TRBD2 as D (5 bases). CDR1 is SGHRS, CDR2 YFSETQ, per germline. The CDR3 has 13 residues. V lost 2 bases to trimming and J lost 6 bases, with 8 bases between them. In DNA form, the CDR3 reads TGCGCCAGCAGCTTCCACGGGGCCGGGGAGCTGTTTTTT. Encoded protein: CASSFHGAGELFF.

There are many counts of this clone. In the same sample, other DNA sequences code for this CDR3. The chain couples TRBV6-1 to TRBJ2-5; D perhaps matches TRBD2 (7 bases). The DNA matches TRBJ2-7 better at its end, which makes the J call doubtful. CDR1 and CDR2 (germline): MNHNS, SASEGT. The CDR3 is 13 amino acids. The CDR3 region has the DNA TGTGCCAGCATCTCTGAGGGAGGGGGCGAGCAGTACTTC. Translated, it gives CASISEGGGEQYF.